This T cell receptor (beta chain) was retrieved from a study of identical twins. Germline V gives CDR1 ENHRY, CDR2 SYGVKD. After removal of 4 bases from V and 5 bases from J, the junction contained 10 bases not matched to a gene. The CDR3 has 15 residues. In this sample, this clonotype turned up a few times. From the 5' RACE reads, TCRdb called clonotypes with MiXCR, one entry per CDR3 protein. The sample yields about 470,000 distinct CDR3 sequences, 20% to 25% seen once. This sample was shared with a second study, whose subject was T cells expressing NK-cell markers.

The receptor comes from a woman younger than 30 in good health. The sample consisted of CD4+ T cells sorted from blood. The chain combines TRBV10-3 with TRBJ2-7; 8 nucleotides match TRBD2. DNA of the CDR3: TGTGCCATCAGTGCCCTCAGCGGGAGATCGAACGAGCAGTACTTC. Translated, it gives CAISALSGRSNEQYF.